These 7 T cell receptor beta chains came from one sample sequenced in a study of cytomegalovirus exposure and HLA in healthy donors. Assay used: immunoSEQ multiplex PCR; TCRdb lists only in-frame clones, some missing. This table has roughly 150,000 clones, around four fifths appearing once. Material: PBMCs. The origin of the receptors is a man younger than 45 in good health and CMV-seropositive.

The V and J genes are TRBV5-1 and TRBJ2-1; TRBD2 agrees at 11 bases. The CDR3 has 16 amino acids. The germline CDR1 and CDR2 sequences are SGHRS and YFSETQ. The J segment lost 6 bases and the V segment lost 0 bases, leaving 5 bases of the junction unmatched. The CDR3 nucleotides read TGCGCCAGCAGCTTGGGGCATACTAGCGGGGGCAATGAGCAGTTCTTC. Translating gives CASSLGHTSGGNEQFF.

The chain couples TRBV9 to TRBJ1-2; D possibly corresponds to TRBD1 (5 bases). The germline V and J ends were trimmed by 4 bases and 8 bases, with 12 bases remaining between them. Germline CDR1 reads SGDLS; CDR2 reads YYNGEE. The CDR3 runs 12 residues. CDR3 sequence: CASSLGQYGYTF. CDR3 nucleotides: TGTGCCAGCAGCCTAGGACAATACGGCTACACCTTC.

The rearrangement links TRBV6-1 to TRBJ1-2; TRBD1 agrees at 8 bases. Trimming at V came to 2 bases and at J to 4 bases, leaving 3 bases not matched to a gene. Germline V lookup: CDR1 MNHNS, CDR2 SASEGT. The CDR3 loop spans 14 amino acids. The CDR3 DNA is TGTGCCAGCAGTGAACAGGGGGCAGGCTATGGCTACACCTTC. Its translation is CASSEQGAGYGYTF.

This chain connects TRBV6-1 to TRBJ2-7; D not certain. Germline V gene lookup returns CDR1 MNHNS and CDR2 SASEGT. The CDR3 contains 12 residues. V lost 6 bases to trimming and J lost 1 base, with 7 bases between them. As DNA, the CDR3 is TGTGCCAGCAGCTTAACTTCCTACGAGCAGTACTTC. It is translated as CASSLTSYEQYF.

The J gene is TRBJ2-7, the V gene TRBV7-9; 10 bases agree with TRBD1. This CDR3 is 15 amino acids long. CDR1 is SEHNR and CDR2 is FQNEAQ in the germline V gene (reference sequence). Trimming took 5 bases from V and 2 from J; bases not matched to a gene: 6. This CDR3 reads CASSIRQGAPYEQYF. The CDR3 nucleotides read TGTGCCAGCAGCATCAGACAGGGGGCCCCCTACGAGCAGTACTTC.

This chain connects TRBV10-3 to TRBJ1-3; D is unclear. The length of the CDR3 is 14 residues. Germline loops: CDR1 ENHRY, CDR2 SYGVKD. The V and J ends lost 4 bases and 4 bases respectively, with 11 bases between them. CDR3 region: CAISAPRGGNTIYF. CDR3 coding DNA: TGTGCCATCAGTGCACCCCGAGGGGGAAACACCATATATTTT.

This chain uses TRBV27 with TRBJ2-2; 11 nucleotides align to TRBD1. V was pared by 10 bases and J by 5 bases, with 12 bases of the junction left unmatched. The CDR3 is made up of 16 amino acids. Germline lookup yields CDR1 MNHEY and CDR2 SMNVEV (reference sequence). The CDR3 sequence: CAISSGTGGVTGELFF. The CDR3 DNA sequence: TGTGCCATCTCATCCGGGACAGGGGGAGTGACCGGGGAGCTGTTTTTT.